A selection of T cell receptor beta chains follows, all from one sample in a study of OX40 agonist ivuxolimab in advanced cancers. Some clones are missing from TCRdb's copy, which holds only in-frame ones; the method was immunoSEQ multiplex PCR. The table lists 75,000 to 90,000 clones, 80% to 95% of them singletons, with 0.65% in the top ten. The sample here was CD4+ or CD8+ T cells sorted from blood, taken in a trial of the OX40 agonist ivuxolimab. The source of these receptors is an adult with an advanced solid tumor such as melanoma, head and neck, liver or kidney cancer. Both conserved end residues are trimmed from each CDR3.

v_call: TRBV30; cdr3_aa: AWSVQGDYEQY
v_call: TRBV5-1; cdr3_aa: ASSLPGQTYEQY
v_call: TRBV27; cdr3_aa: ASSHQREYYEQY
v_call: TRBV30; cdr3_aa: AWSVGGGRSDTQY
v_call: TRBV5-1; cdr3_aa: ASSLGLPSYEQY
v_call: TRBV5-1; cdr3_aa: ASSWRAGASTDTQY
v_call: TRBV6-5; cdr3_aa: ASSGGRAGELF
v_call: TRBV5-4; cdr3_aa: ASSAESGANVLT
v_call: TRBV2; cdr3_aa: ASSEDASSYNSPLH
v_call: TRBV7-6; cdr3_aa: ASSLDRDQPQH
v_call: TRBV9; cdr3_aa: ASSVGLAGANNEQF
v_call: TRBV9; cdr3_aa: ASSVGPGTQETQY
v_call: TRBV5-1; cdr3_aa: ASSFLTGAIVTEAF
v_call: TRBV5-6; cdr3_aa: ASSSSLAVEQY
v_call: TRBV15; cdr3_aa: ATSTQLGGNEQY
v_call: TRBV10-1; cdr3_aa: ASSGSTGTGAREQY
v_call: TRBV18; cdr3_aa: ASSPQGRANTGELF
v_call: TRBV19; cdr3_aa: ASSTSSGEQY
v_call: TRBV5-1; cdr3_aa: ASSLEGETQY
v_call: TRBV11-2; cdr3_aa: ASSGFTSVQNIQY
v_call: TRBV6-6; cdr3_aa: ASTTLAPGYTEAF
v_call: TRBV18; cdr3_aa: ASSPRQTEAF
v_call: TRBV5-1; cdr3_aa: ASTPRVGNTGELF
v_call: TRBV10-1; cdr3_aa: ASSGLADTQY
v_call: TRBV19; cdr3_aa: ASSMKTEDQPQH
v_call: TRBV19; cdr3_aa: ASSARQGAQETQY
v_call: TRBV5-4; cdr3_aa: ASSSDRVSSPLH
v_call: TRBV19; cdr3_aa: ASSMVTSSFNEQF